This paragraph reports one TCR beta chain. What it recognizes is unknown. A universal primer binding site was introduced by template switching. The final cDNA contained unique molecular identifiers. Using its own MiXCR run on the 5' RACE reads, TCRdb lists one record per CDR3 protein. The profile shows about 240,000 distinct CDR3 sequences, about 10% of them singletons. The data derive from a study of identical twins. Regarding the study as a whole: One should note that invariant MAIT and iNKT cells could partly confound zero-insertion analyses. Conclusions were based on cross-sectional statistical analysis, without following the same donors. While abundant cord blood beta clonotypes carried fewer insertions, memory repertoires showed no such pattern.

V lost 3 bases and J lost 6; bases outside the gene matches: 10. The CDR3 consists of 16 residues. Sequenced material: memory T cells sorted from blood. The sequence came from a man aged 50 to 59 in good health. V usage is TRBV12-3 or TRBV12-4 and J usage is TRBJ2-1, with 8 bases aligning to TRBD1. CDR3 amino acids: CASSLGPGQGGNEQFF. The CDR3 DNA sequence: TGTGCCAGCAGTTTGGGACCAGGACAGGGAGGCAATGAGCAGTTCTTC.